These 19 T cell receptor beta chains were all obtained from the same sample, sequenced in a study of graft-versus-host responses after intestinal transplantation (dated by TCRdb to the early 2020s). The time point label corresponds to: cells obtained before transplantation from donor or recipient. Library preparation used the immunoSEQ multiplex PCR assay. TCRdb retrieved this table from immuneACCESS and kept in-frame rearrangements only. Not all clones are present; in checked studies, unresolved V genes account for under half, and no reason is known for the remainder. The sample records 35,000 to 50,000 clones, nearly 95% of which are singletons. Roughly 0.22% of the sample is in the top ten clones. No antigens are known for them. The starting material was unstimulated CD8+ T cells sorted from spleen or lymph node cells, obtained before transplant. The receptors were sampled from a human donor who was the organ donor for an intestinal transplant.

Concerning this clone itself: A read error may account for a junction end that differs from germline. This chain uses TRBV7-9 with TRBJ2-2; the match to TRBD2 covers 11 bases. This CDR3 has 16 amino acids. CDR1 is SEHNR, CDR2 FQNEAQ, per germline (reference sequence). As DNA, the CDR3 is TGTGCCAGCAGCATAGCGGGGGGGCTTGGCACCGGGGAGCTGTTTTTT. Encoded protein: CASSIAGGLGTGELFF.

The rearrangement joins TRBV11-2 to TRBJ1-2, with 8 bases aligning to TRBD1. CDR1 and CDR2 (germline): SGHAT, FQNNGV. The trim removed 0 bases at V and 11 bases at J, leaving 5 bases unmatched. This CDR3 has 13 residues. CDR3 loop: CASSLDGNRGYTF. CDR3 nucleotide sequence: TGTGCCAGCAGCTTAGATGGGAACAGGGGGTACACCTTC.

The chain uses TRBV6-5 and TRBJ2-7, with D maybe TRBD1 (5 bases). From germline, CDR1 is MNHEY and CDR2 SVGAGI. V lost 0 bases, J lost 5 bases, and 14 bases lay in between. The length of the CDR3 is 15 residues. CDR3 loop: CASSYSSAIRDEQYF. In DNA, the CDR3 is TGTGCCAGCAGTTACTCGTCGGCTATCAGGGACGAGCAGTACTTC.

The chain is built from TRBV6-6 and TRBJ2-7; 7 bases match TRBD1. The germline V gene has CDR1 MNHNY and CDR2 SVGAGI (reference sequence). Trimming removed 5 bases from V and 2 bases from J; junction bases left unmatched: 6. The length of the CDR3 is 14 residues. The CDR3 here is CASSRSGTAYEQYF. DNA of the CDR3: TGTGCCAGCAGTCGATCCGGGACAGCCTACGAGCAGTACTTC.

The V call is TRBV6-5, the J call TRBJ1-1; D might be TRBD1 (6 bases). Trimming left V 6 bases short and J 4 bases short, with 6 bases between. CDR3 length: 11 amino acids. From germline, CDR1 is MNHEY and CDR2 SVGAGI. CDR3 sequence: CASRTGTEAFF. CDR3 in DNA: TGTGCCAGCAGGACAGGCACTGAAGCTTTCTTT.

V and J are TRBV5-6 and TRBJ2-5; D may be TRBD1 or TRBD2 (5 bases each). V was cut by 2 bases and J by 2 bases, with 22 bases left in between. CDR1 is SGHDT and CDR2 is YYEEEE in the germline V gene. CDR3 length: 18 residues. CDR3 loop: CASSFFKGPRKSQETQYF. CDR3 nucleotide sequence: TGTGCCAGCAGCTTTTTTAAGGGACCGCGGAAAAGTCAAGAGACCCAGTACTTC.

The V and J genes are TRBV7-2 and TRBJ1-1, with a possible D match to TRBD1 (5 bases). V lost 6 bases and J lost 7, with 15 bases in between. This CDR3 comprises 13 residues. Looked up from germline, CDR1 is SGHTA and CDR2 is FQGNSA. The CDR3 protein is CASSRGANFEAFF. The DNA of the CDR3 is TGTGCCAGCAGTCGTGGGGCGAATTTTGAAGCTTTCTTT.

The chain couples TRBV19 to TRBJ2-1; D possibly matches TRBD1 or TRBD2 (6 bases each). Per the germline V gene, CDR1 is LNHDA and CDR2 is SQIVND (reference sequence). V was trimmed by 1 base and J by 6 bases, leaving 10 bases between them. The length of the CDR3 is 14 residues. CDR3 sequence: CASSIAEGVNEQFF. The CDR3 DNA sequence: TGTGCCAGTAGTATAGCGGAGGGGGTCAATGAGCAGTTCTTC.

The count of this clone is one. The chain couples TRBV27 to TRBJ1-4, with D unclear. The CDR3 consists of 16 residues. With 6 bases removed from V and 0 bases from J, the gap between germline ends came to 14 bases. Germline V gene lookup returns CDR1 MNHEY and CDR2 SMNVEV (reference sequence). The CDR3 DNA follows: TGTGCCAGCAGCGGACTGACGCCATCAACTAATGAAAAACTGTTTTTT. It specifies CASSGLTPSTNEKLFF.

V gene TRBV6-5 combines with J gene TRBJ2-2, with TRBD1 identical over 7 bases. The length of the CDR3 is 15 residues. J lost 7 bases, V lost 0 bases, and 5 bases had no gene match. Germline values: CDR1 MNHEY, CDR2 SVGAGI. The chain's CDR3 is CASSYSGGAFGELFF. In nucleotides, the CDR3 is TGTGCCAGCAGTTACTCAGGGGGCGCGTTCGGGGAGCTGTTTTTT.

The V gene is TRBV30, the J gene TRBJ1-2, with D perhaps matching TRBD1 (5 bases). With 5 bases removed from V and 1 base from J, the gap between germline ends came to 14 bases. Germline V gene sequence: CDR1 GTSNPN, CDR2 SVGIG (reference sequence). The CDR3 runs 14 residues. The CDR3 loop is CAWGGGVDNYGYTF. In DNA form, the CDR3 reads TGTGCCTGGGGCGGGGGGGTAGATAACTATGGCTACACCTTC.

The chain links TRBV4-1 to TRBJ2-7; D gene ambiguous. The V gene's germline CDR1 is MGHRA and CDR2 YSYEKL. The CDR3 is 13 amino acids. V lost 1 base, J lost 0 bases, and 4 bases lay in between. The CDR3 DNA reads TGCGCCAGCAGCCAAGTTATCTCCTACGAGCAGTACTTC. Translation gives CASSQVISYEQYF.

This clone occurred once. In DNA, the CDR3 is TGTGCCAGCAGCTGGCAGGACAGTAACTATGGCTACACCTTC. Amino acid sequence: CASSWQDSNYGYTF. V and J are TRBV5-5 and TRBJ1-2; TRBD1 is a possible D gene (6 bases). The germline gives CDR1 SGHKS, CDR2 YYEKEE (reference sequence). The V end lost 3 bases, the J end lost 1 base, and 10 bases lay between the germline ends. The CDR3 length is 14 residues. The variable domain in full, with the rest retrieved from reference TRBV5-5 and TRBJ1-2, is DAGVTQSPTHLIKTRGQQVTLRCSPISGHKSVSWYQQVLGQGPQFIFQYYEKEERGRGNFPDRFSARQFPNYSSELNVNALLLGDSALYLCASSWQDSNYGYTFGSGTRLTVV.

This clone was picked up one time. The chain uses TRBV7-9 and TRBJ2-5; D gene uncertain. Trimming left V 1 base short and J 5 bases short, with 14 bases between. The CDR3 is 15 residues long. Germline CDR1 SEHNR, CDR2 FQNEAQ (reference sequence). CDR3 sequence reads: CASSLGYVVRETQYF. For the CDR3, the DNA is TGTGCCAGCAGCTTAGGATATGTAGTCCGCGAGACCCAGTACTTC.

The genes are TRBV7-2 and TRBJ2-3; 9 bases fit TRBD2. The CDR3 totals 18 residues. Germline V CDR1 and CDR2: SGHTA, FQGNSA. V lost 0 bases and J lost 2; bases outside the gene matches: 9. The CDR3 loop reads CASSLALLAGGSTDTQYF. In DNA, the CDR3 is TGTGCCAGCAGCTTAGCGCTTTTGGCGGGGGGGTCCACAGATACGCAGTATTTT.

The J gene is TRBJ1-2, the V gene TRBV7-9; no reliable D call. Germline CDR1 SEHNR, CDR2 FQNEAQ (reference sequence). The V and J ends lost 5 bases and 8 bases respectively, with 21 bases between them. The CDR3 has 15 amino acids. The CDR3 spells CASSPLYTSYMGYTF. DNA for the CDR3: TGTGCCAGCAGCCCCCTATACACGTCTTATATGGGCTACACCTTC.

The chain combines TRBV6-6 with TRBJ2-7; 10 nucleotides line up with TRBD2. CDR1 and CDR2 from the germline V gene are MNHNY and SVGAGI (reference sequence). The junction had 3 bases not matched to a gene; V was cut back by 4 bases and J by 3 bases. The CDR3 length is 14 residues. The CDR3 protein is CASSLAGGGYEQYF. As DNA, the CDR3 is TGTGCCAGCAGTTTAGCGGGGGGTGGCTACGAGCAGTACTTC.

The gene calls are TRBV2 and TRBJ2-1; TRBD2 is a possible D gene (5 bases). Trimming cost V 11 bases and J 0 bases, with 17 bases left between them. In germline, CDR1 is SNHLY, CDR2 FYNNEI. CDR3 length equals 15 residues. CDR3 sequence: CAGAGRESSYNEQFF. The CDR3 DNA follows: TGTGCCGGCGCCGGTAGGGAGAGCTCCTACAATGAGCAGTTCTTC.

The V call is TRBV4-3, the J call TRBJ2-7; maybe TRBD2 (7 bases). This CDR3 region has 15 residues. Per the germline V gene, CDR1 is LGHNA and CDR2 is YSLEER. The V gene lost 0 bases and the J gene lost 5 bases, with 14 bases spanning the gap. The CDR3 sequence is CASSQDFTGGNEQYF. The CDR3 coding sequence is TGCGCCAGCAGCCAAGATTTCACGGGGGGCAACGAGCAGTACTTC.